Presented here are 25 T cell receptor beta chains from one specimen sequenced in a study of CD8 T cells in Susac syndrome (dated by TCRdb to the late 2010s). Libraries were constructed by the immunoSEQ multiplex PCR assay. RNA was extracted with the RNeasy kit and roughly 0.5 to 1 ug was reverse transcribed using random hexamers. TCRdb reworked the public reads: Q25 trimming with fastp, MiXCR clone assembly, productive beta chains retained. Each record represents a unique CDR3 protein, reported with the most common genes and DNA among its rows. This sample comprises about 140,000 distinct CDR3 sequences, approximately 95% of them detected only once. Roughly 0.14% of the sample rests with the top ten. The source material was CD4+ T cells from PBMCs. The receptors here all came from a human donor with Susac syndrome.

This clonotype was found once. The V call is TRBV5-6, the J call TRBJ1-5; 7 nucleotides line up with TRBD1. Trimming took 3 bases from V and 0 from J; bases not matched to a gene: 3. CDR3 length: 15 residues. Germline assignment: CDR1 SGHDT and CDR2 YYEEEE. The CDR3 DNA is TGTGCCAGCAGCTCAGGGGGACTTAGCAATCAGCCCCAGCATTTT. Amino acid sequence: CASSSGGLSNQPQHF.

This chain uses TRBV24-1 with TRBJ2-2; 8 nucleotides align to TRBD2. The trim removed 4 bases at V and 6 bases at J, leaving 3 bases unmatched. This CDR3 is 14 amino acids long. CDR1 KGHDR and CDR2 SFDVKD come from the germline V gene. CDR3 coding DNA: TGTGCCACCAGTGACTGGACTAGCCCCGGGGAGCTGTTTTTT. Protein sequence: CATSDWTSPGELFF.

CDR3 nucleotide sequence: TGTGCCAGCAGTGATGCAGGGATAACTGAAGCTTTCTTT. It translates to CASSDAGITEAFF. The chain uses TRBV12-3 or TRBV12-4 and TRBJ1-1; D might be TRBD1 (5 bases). V lost 5 bases and J lost 5, with 12 bases in between. This CDR3 contains 13 residues.

The rearrangement joins TRBV9 to TRBJ1-5, with D hard to call. Germline-derived CDR1 and CDR2 are SGDLS and YYNGEE. CDR3 length equals 14 residues. V was clipped by 4 bases and J by 5 bases, with 13 bases between them. The CDR3 coding sequence is TGTGCCAGCAGCCCCCGGACGGCTGATCAGCCCCAGCATTTT. It is translated as CASSPRTADQPQHF.

The rearrangement uses TRBV3-1 and TRBJ1-3; D remains ambiguous. Germline V gene lookup returns CDR1 LGHDT and CDR2 YNNKEL (reference sequence). The CDR3 runs to 16 residues. V lost 0 bases and J lost 2, with 11 bases in between. CDR3 region: CASSQDRRFAGNTIYF. In DNA, the CDR3 is TGTGCCAGCAGCCAAGATCGCAGGTTCGCTGGAAACACCATATATTTT. Full variable domain (missing parts from reference TRBV3-1 and TRBJ1-3): DTAVSQTPKYLVTQMGNDKSIKCEQNLGHDTMYWYKQDSKKFLKIMFSYNNKELIINETVPNRFSPKSPDKAHLNLHINSLELGDSAVYFCASSQDRRFAGNTIYFGEGSWLTVV.

V gene TRBV20-1 combines with J gene TRBJ2-1; TRBD2 matches at 7 bases. V trimming: 1 base; J trimming: 6 bases; junction bases outside the gene matches: 9. Germline loops: CDR1 DFQATT, CDR2 SNEGSKA (reference sequence). There are 15 residues in the CDR3. The CDR3 DNA is TGCAGTGCTAGAGGGGGTGGGGGGGTTATCAATGAGCAGTTCTTC. Its translation is CSARGGGGVINEQFF.

The chain joins TRBV28 to TRBJ2-7; weak D call: TRBD1 (5 bases). Germline V gene sequence: CDR1 MDHEN, CDR2 SYDVKM. Trimming removed 5 bases at V and 2 bases at J, with 16 bases between. The CDR3 runs to 15 residues. The CDR3 region is CASSPARVLAYEQYF. The CDR3 bases are TGTGCCAGCAGTCCAGCCAGGGTACTGGCCTACGAGCAGTACTTC.

The V and J genes are TRBV5-6 and TRBJ2-5; D may be TRBD1 (5 bases). Looked up from germline, CDR1 is SGHDT and CDR2 is YYEEEE. The CDR3 length is 12 residues. V shed 6 bases and J shed 9 bases, with 15 bases lying between them. The CDR3 nucleotides are TGTGCCAGCACCCTCGTCGGCAGGGCCCAGTACTTC. It translates to CASTLVGRAQYF.

The CDR3 nucleotides read TGTGCCAGCAGCCGACAGGGGCCTGAAGCTTTCTTT. Encoded protein: CASSRQGPEAFF. The gene calls are TRBV6-6 and TRBJ1-1; 8 bases fit TRBD1. The CDR3 runs to 12 residues. The V segment lost 6 bases and the J segment 6 bases; nucleotides outside the gene matches: 3. Germline CDR1 MNHNY, CDR2 SVGAGI (reference sequence).

This chain uses TRBV20-1 with TRBJ2-1; D call uncertain. The V and J ends lost 3 bases and 5 bases respectively, with 14 bases between them. The V gene's germline CDR1 is DFQATT and CDR2 SNEGSKA (reference sequence). The CDR3 is 14 residues long. The CDR3 DNA reads TGCAGTGCTAGCACCGCGTGGGGTAACAATGAGCAGTTCTTC. This sequence encodes CSASTAWGNNEQFF.

The table lists this clonotype with a few counts. V gene TRBV7-9 combines with J gene TRBJ1-1; D is undetermined. Germline V CDR1 and CDR2: SEHNR, FQNEAQ (reference sequence). The CDR3 extends over 15 amino acids. V dropped 5 bases and J dropped 3 bases, with 16 bases sitting between them. The CDR3: CASSPGGAGDTEAFF. CDR3 bases: TGTGCCAGCAGCCCGGGTGGCGCTGGGGACACTGAAGCTTTCTTT.

CDR3 amino acids: CASSASGPGTDTQYF. CDR3 coding DNA: TGTGCCAGCAGCGCTAGCGGTCCGGGCACAGATACGCAGTATTTT. V is TRBV6-6 and J is TRBJ2-3; the match to TRBD2 covers 7 bases. Per germline, CDR1 MNHNY and CDR2 SVGAGI (reference sequence). This CDR3 contains 15 residues. V dropped 6 bases and J dropped 1; count of bases not matched to a gene: 7.

This clonotype was counted a few times. This sequence joins TRBV2 and TRBJ2-7; D could derive from TRBD1 or TRBD2 (5 bases each). Germline V gene lookup returns CDR1 SNHLY and CDR2 FYNNEI. Trimming took 9 bases from V and 1 from J, leaving 10 bases between them. CDR3 length: 12 amino acids. CDR3 in DNA: TGTGCCAGTGAGGGGCTATCCTACGAGCAGTACTTC. This gives the protein CASEGLSYEQYF. The full variable domain, with the rest looked up from reference TRBV2 and TRBJ2-7, is EPEVTQTPSHQVTQMGQEVILRCVPISNHLYFYWYRQILGQKVEFLVSFYNNEISEKSEIFDDQFSVERPDGSNFTLKIRSTKLEDSAMYFCASEGLSYEQYFGPGTRLTVT.

The chain is built from TRBV20-1 and TRBJ2-3; 7 bases align to TRBD2. The CDR3 is 15 residues long. Germline lookup yields CDR1 DFQATT and CDR2 SNEGSKA (reference sequence). V shed 1 base and J 1 base; nucleotides not matched to a gene: 5. The DNA of the CDR3 is TGCAGTGCTAGAGTGCCTAGCGGCCGCACAGATACGCAGTATTTT. Protein sequence: CSARVPSGRTDTQYF.

The chain links TRBV10-3 to TRBJ2-3; D uncertain. Germline V lookup: CDR1 ENHRY, CDR2 SYGVKD. The CDR3 spans 11 residues. Trimming left V 6 bases short and J 3 bases short, with 4 bases between. The CDR3 reads CAIRNTDTQYF. In DNA, the CDR3 is TGTGCCATCAGAAATACAGATACGCAGTATTTT.

This CDR3 is CASSTDRGVNEQYF. In DNA form, the CDR3 reads TGTGCCAGCAGCACGGACAGGGGAGTAAACGAGCAGTACTTC. The chain employs TRBV12-3 or TRBV12-4 and TRBJ2-7; TRBD1 matches 9 bases. V shed 6 bases, J shed 5 bases, and the junction held 8 bases outside the gene matches. CDR3 size: 14 residues.

This clonotype was seen just once. This chain connects TRBV7-2 to TRBJ1-2, with a tentative D call TRBD1 (5 bases). CDR3 length: 13 amino acids. Per the germline V gene, CDR1 is SGHTA and CDR2 is FQGNSA. Between the trimmed V and J ends, which lost 6 bases and 0 bases, there was a span of 8 bases. The CDR3 sequence is CASRGGANYGYTF. As DNA, the CDR3 is TGTGCCAGCAGGGGAGGGGCTAACTATGGCTACACCTTC. Filled out from reference TRBV7-2 and TRBJ1-2, the complete variable domain reads GAGVSQSPSNKVTEKGKDVELRCDPISGHTALYWYRQSLGQGLEFLIYFQGNSAPDKSGLPSDRFSAERTGGSVSTLTIQRTQQEDSAVYLCASRGGANYGYTFGSGTRLTVV.

The J gene is TRBJ1-2, the V gene TRBV18; D is uncertain. Germline loops: CDR1 KGHSH, CDR2 LQKENI. Trimming pared 6 bases from V and 3 bases from J, leaving 20 bases between. CDR3 size: 16 residues. As DNA, the CDR3 is TGTGCCAGCTCCCCCAAGGGTCTGGGGTCGGACTATGGCTACACCTTC. It is translated as CASSPKGLGSDYGYTF.

The gene calls are TRBV14 and TRBJ2-4; maybe TRBD2 (5 bases). The CDR3 has 17 amino acids. The ends were cut back, 0 bases at V and 2 bases at J, with 14 bases in the middle. CDR1 is SGHDN and CDR2 is FVKESK in the germline V gene. The CDR3 loop is CASSQDTGSGTKNIQYF. The DNA of the CDR3 is TGTGCCAGCAGCCAAGATACGGGGTCAGGAACCAAAAACATTCAGTACTTC.

This clonotype was counted between two and nine times. The chain couples TRBV29-1 to TRBJ2-2, with D unresolved. Trimming took 3 bases from V and 2 from J, leaving 7 bases between them. CDR1 is SQVTM and CDR2 is ANQGSEA in the germline V gene. There are 13 residues in the CDR3. The CDR3 sequence is CSVDTTNTGELFF. The CDR3 bases are TGCAGCGTTGACACTACCAACACCGGGGAGCTGTTTTTT.

This clonotype came up once. The chain recombines TRBV9 with TRBJ2-1, with 7 positions matching TRBD2. This CDR3 comprises 19 residues. Germline values: CDR1 SGDLS, CDR2 YYNGEE. The V and J ends lost 0 bases and 2 bases, in that order; junction bases with no gene match: 14. The CDR3, as DNA: TGTGCCAGCAGCGTAGCTACAGATACCGGGACTAAAACCTACAATGAGCAGTTCTTC. It translates to CASSVATDTGTKTYNEQFF.

The chain employs TRBV2 and TRBJ2-3; D may be TRBD1 (8 bases). V shed 6 bases and J shed 3 bases, with 16 bases lying between them. CDR3 length equals 15 residues. Germline CDR1 and CDR2: SNHLY and FYNNEI. CDR3 sequence: CASSQGAGRTDTQYF. Here the CDR3 DNA reads TGTGCCAGCAGCCAGGGGGCCGGGAGGACAGATACGCAGTATTTT.

V is TRBV20-1 and J is TRBJ2-3; 9 bases map to TRBD1. J lost 2 bases, V lost 5 bases, and 8 bases had no gene match. CDR3 length: 15 amino acids. Per the germline V gene, CDR1 is DFQATT and CDR2 is SNEGSKA (reference sequence). In DNA, the CDR3 is TGCAGTGCTGTCCCGGGACAGGGTGACACAGATACGCAGTATTTT. This sequence encodes CSAVPGQGDTDTQYF.

This chain uses TRBV3-1 with TRBJ2-5; maybe TRBD2 (5 bases). Trimming shortened V by 4 bases and J by 4 bases, and 7 bases separated the two germline ends. Germline CDR1 LGHDT, CDR2 YNNKEL (reference sequence). The CDR3 totals 12 residues. This CDR3 reads CASSRLRETQYF. The CDR3 nucleotides read TGTGCCAGCAGCCGACTAAGAGAGACCCAGTACTTC.

The chain joins TRBV27 to TRBJ1-2, with D unresolved. Trimming removed 6 bases from V and 3 bases from J, with 11 bases in between. The germline V gene has CDR1 MNHEY and CDR2 SMNVEV (reference sequence). The CDR3 length is 13 residues. This CDR3 is CASRPTKDYGYTF. The CDR3 region has the DNA TGTGCCAGCAGGCCTACCAAAGACTATGGCTACACCTTC.